The 2 T cell receptor beta chains listed next were all sequenced from one sample in a study of CD8+ T cells in alopecia areata. Following extraction, RNA underwent reverse transcription to cDNA, which served as the sequencing template. Assay: immunoSEQ multiplex PCR; the TCRdb copy retains only in-frame clones and omits some. The sample yields about 150,000 clones, 45% to 60% seen once. Sequencing used CD4+ T cells sorted from blood. The origin of the receptors is a human donor in good health.

This clone has only one observation. The chain joins TRBV2 to TRBJ2-7; TRBD1 might be the D (6 bases). Germline CDR1 reads SNHLY; CDR2 reads FYNNEI. V was pared by 2 bases and J by 7 bases, with 18 bases between. This CDR3 region has 15 residues. The CDR3 region has the DNA TGTGCCAGCAGTGAATGGCCCAGGGGTCAAGGAGAGCAGTACTTC. It is translated as CASSEWPRGQGEQYF.

At least ten counts were recorded for this clone. The J gene is TRBJ2-6, the V gene TRBV5-6, with D maybe TRBD1 (6 bases). The CDR3 totals 18 residues. Germline V gives CDR1 SGHDT, CDR2 YYEEEE. Trimming cost V 5 bases and J 1 base, with 19 bases left between them. The CDR3 sequence is CASSPTGRGGSGANVLTF. The CDR3 nucleotides are TGTGCCAGCAGTCCGACGGGCAGGGGCGGGTCTGGGGCCAACGTCCTGACTTTC.